The TCR beta chain under discussion was sequenced for a study of shared clonotypes between healthy human individuals (dated by TCRdb to about 2020). About the full investigation: A couple of women and three men aged 18 to 49 years were included in the cohort. For each donor, three plates each were used for CD4 naive and CD4 memory, two plates were used for CD8 naive, and one plate was used for CD8 memory. The study deeply sequenced blood TCR repertoires of several healthy adults to estimate repertoire size and the extent of clonotype sharing between individuals. To increase sequencing depth and limit assay-specific biases, different laboratories used diverse techniques to prepare libraries and sequence TCR repertoires. Between about 0.94 and 10 billion PBMCs per donor were obtained by leukapheresis. General conclusions and limits of the study: Compared with non-shared clonotypes, clonotypes shared by all four sorted-subset donors had higher generation probabilities. Pairwise subsampling led to the expectation that sequencing depth would affect the degree of clonotype sharing among donors. Estimated clonotype richness was generally larger for naive than for memory subsets. Sampling was limited to blood, and TCR repertoires in tissue likely differ from TCR repertoires in blood. The small number of donors limited the genetic and exposure-history diversity represented. Incomplete sequencing was indicated by rarefaction of sorted-subset datasets, despite the large sequencing depth. Across a few donors, approximately 5% of naive CD4, roughly 3.8% of naive CD8, 2.3% of memory CD4, and over 0.35% of memory CD8 clonotypes were shared.

Donors were healthy HIV-negative adults with no recently reported acute infections or vaccinations. Every donor was a Caucasian adult living in Nashville, Tennessee, USA. CD4+ T cells were enriched by magnetic negative selection, after which naive cells were positively selected on CD45RA and the negative fraction was taken as the memory subset. Blood was obtained by leukapheresis, after which PBMCs were separated by Ficoll-Histopaque density gradient centrifugation and cryopreserved in liquid nitrogen vapor phase. Purity and quantity of every magnetically sorted T cell population were checked by analytical flow cytometry. From each sorted fraction, genomic DNA was isolated and quantified by UV absorbance on a Nanodrop 2000c. For CDR1 and CDR2, the germline V gene lists SGHTA and FQGTGA. The junction shows trimming of 5 bases on V and 3 bases on J, plus 16 bases between the germline ends. From the cysteine up to the phenylalanine, the CDR3 has a length of 15 residues. Left in the record is the CDR3 DNA by itself, 45 bases read in frame from the first base.

Remarks on this clone: Its antigen is unknown. It has no much larger one-base neighbor in the sample; base qualities were not kept.

TCR CDR3 regions were amplified from genomic DNA by multiplex PCR using the deep immunoSEQ assay. Extracted genomic DNA from each cell subset was spread evenly across all wells of several immunoSEQ 96-well plates, with each plate serving as a replicate. For sorted subsets, around 200 ng genomic DNA, equal to approximately 30,000 T cell genomes, was loaded into each replicate PCR. Purified libraries were measured with a Qubit 3.0 fluorometer, size-checked on a Bioanalyzer 2100, and measured again with the KAPA Library Quantification kit. Every immunoSEQ 96-well plate was sequenced on a dedicated single-read 150-cycle Illumina NextSeq 550 flow cell. Under the source paper's analysis protocol: The immunoSEQ output contained only junctional sequences without quality scores, so filtering could not match that applied to full-length reads. Sequences were annotated with PyIR, a Python wrapper for IgBLAST v1.9, and V/J genes and CDR3 were assigned using IMGT germline references. Reads were filtered out if the reads had weak V/J assignments (E-value above 1e-6), no CDR3, stop codons, out-of-frame junctions, or ambiguous translated residues. V3J clonotypes were defined as sequences sharing an identical inferred V gene, J gene, and CDR3 amino acid sequence. The percentage overlap between two repertoires was calculated by dividing the number of shared unique clonotypes by the size of the smaller repertoire. Repertoire richness was assessed with RTK rarefaction, the Chao1 estimator, and Recon v2.1 estimates of unobserved clonotypes. OLGA was used to compute generation probabilities for all TCRbeta clonotypes that the gDNA method yielded from a handful of donors. As stored in TCRdb, this immuneACCESS dataset retains in-frame rearrangements with V and J assigned. A fraction of the clones does not appear; measured against another copy, unresolved V genes explain less than half of the discrepancy, and the remainder lacks a known reason. V and J calls and clone size are as listed in that table; D and trimming were resolved from the DNA. In all, the sample holds about 2.4 million clones, and under 95% of those were seen once. The ten largest clones take up around 0.37% of the sample.

This TCR was sampled from a man younger than 35 in good health. Some clones in this sample may be carry-over from other donors' samples. Recombination linked TRBV7-3 to TRBJ2-5; the D gene assignment is perhaps TRBD1 or TRBD2, with each matching 5 bases. Input material: naive CD4+ T cells from PBMCs. Explained via the paper, the cell subset or site label denotes: CD45RA+ positively selected. The DNA reads TGTGCCAGCAGCCTCATGGGGACCCGGGAAGAGACCCAGTACTTC. This sequence encodes CASSLMGTREETQYF.